Detailed here is one TCR beta chain. A much larger clone is a single base away; this may be a read error. The CDR3 runs 15 residues. CDR1 and CDR2 from the germline V gene are SNHLY and FYNNEI. The authors amplified TCR beta CDR3 regions from RNA transcripts. The first-round RT-PCR employed HTBI primers together with the Qiagen OneStep RT-PCR kit. A multiplex PCR was then performed as the second round. TCRdb independently ran MiXCR on the multiplex PCR reads; one entry per CDR3 protein. Of about 740,000 distinct CDR3 sequences in the sample, roughly 40% were seen once. This specimen comes from a study of Graves' ophthalmopathy and Graves' hyperthyroidism.

The sequenced sample consisted of peripheral blood. The chain combines TRBV2 with TRBJ1-6; D uncertain. The TCR comes from an adult man with Graves' ophthalmopathy. CDR3 DNA sequence: TGTGCCAGCAGAGGACCAACAGAGTATAGTTCACCCCTCCACTTT. It yields the protein CASRGPTEYSSPLHF.